This T cell receptor beta chain originates from a study of OX40 agonist ivuxolimab in advanced cancers. Clones were sequenced by immunoSEQ multiplex PCR, and TCRdb holds only the in-frame ones, with some missing. This sample has about 67,000 clones, with roughly 81% found just once. This clone has only a few counts. V shed 6 bases and J shed 8 bases, with 19 bases lying between them. CDR1 MDHEN and CDR2 SYDVKM come from the germline V gene. The length of the CDR3 is 14 residues. The input for sequencing was CD4+ or CD8+ T cells sorted from blood, taken in a trial of the OX40 agonist ivuxolimab. This chain joins TRBV28 and TRBJ1-2; D perhaps matches TRBD1 (6 bases). The TCR was taken from an adult with an advanced solid tumor such as melanoma, head and neck, liver or kidney cancer. CDR3 residues: CASSQAVGGEGYTF. CDR3 coding DNA: TGTGCCAGCAGCCAAGCCGTGGGGGGCGAGGGCTACACCTTC.